This T cell receptor (beta chain) was captured by sequencing in a study of sequential checkpoint blockade in melanoma. Treatment in this sample: randomized to nivolumab then ipilimumab (arm A) or the reverse (arm B). Live CD3+CD8+ CD19− CD56− cells were sorted from PBMCs. Germline assignment: CDR1 SEHNR and CDR2 FQNEAQ (reference sequence). Trimming stripped 5 bases from V and 4 bases from J, with 10 bases between. There are 13 residues in the CDR3. This clone was counted only a few times. Produced via immunoSEQ multiplex PCR; TCRdb's table is partial and in-frame only. Altogether some 40,000 clones are present, approximately 84% being singletons, with the ten largest covering 5.5% to 7%.

The sequencing used CD8+ T cells sorted from blood (inferred from file names), collected from a patient given nivolumab and ipilimumab in sequence. The V and J genes are TRBV7-9 and TRBJ2-3; D is ambiguous. This receptor was identified in a human donor with melanoma. The CDR3 here is CASSPPAADTQYF. CDR3 in DNA: TGTGCCAGCAGCCCTCCCGCGGCAGATACGCAGTATTTT. Supplemented by reference TRBV7-9 and TRBJ2-3, the full variable domain reads DTGVSQNPRHKITKRGQNVTFRCDPISEHNRLYWYRQTLGQGPEFLTYFQNEAQLEKSRLLSDRFSAERPKGSFSTLEIQRTEQGDSAMYLCASSPPAADTQYFGPGTRLTVL.